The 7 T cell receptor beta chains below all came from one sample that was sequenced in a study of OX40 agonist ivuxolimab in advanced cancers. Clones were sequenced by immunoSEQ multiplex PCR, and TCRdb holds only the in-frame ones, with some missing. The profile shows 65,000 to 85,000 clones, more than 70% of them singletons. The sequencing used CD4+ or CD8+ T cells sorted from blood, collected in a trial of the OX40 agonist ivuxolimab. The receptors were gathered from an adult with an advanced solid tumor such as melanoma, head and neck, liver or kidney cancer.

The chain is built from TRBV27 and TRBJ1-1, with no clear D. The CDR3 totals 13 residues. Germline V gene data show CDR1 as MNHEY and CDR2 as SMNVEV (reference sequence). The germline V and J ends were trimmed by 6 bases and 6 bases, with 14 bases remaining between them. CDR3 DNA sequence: TGTGCCAGCAGACTAGGGCGATTCGCTGAAGCTTTCTTT. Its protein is CASRLGRFAEAFF.

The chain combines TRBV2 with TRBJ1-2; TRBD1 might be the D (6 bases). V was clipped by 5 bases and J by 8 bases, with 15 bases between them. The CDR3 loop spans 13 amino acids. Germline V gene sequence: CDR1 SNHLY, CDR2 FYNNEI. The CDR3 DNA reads TGTGCCAGCAGTCGCAACAGGGAAGGCGGCTACACCTTC. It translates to CASSRNREGGYTF.

The CDR3 protein is CASSAIQGANEQYF. CDR3 nucleotide sequence: TGTGCCAGCTCAGCAATACAGGGGGCCAACGAGCAGTACTTC. The chain employs TRBV18 and TRBJ2-7; 9 bases fit TRBD1. Trimming cost V 5 bases and J 5 bases; bases outside gene matches: 7. The CDR3 totals 14 residues. CDR1 is KGHSH and CDR2 is LQKENI in the germline V gene. Using reference TRBV18 and TRBJ2-7 for the parts outside the CDR3, the full variable domain is NAGVMQNPRHLVRRRGQEARLRCSPMKGHSHVYWYRQLPEEGLKFMVYLQKENIIDESGMPKERFSAEFPKEGPSILRIQQVVRGDSAAYFCASSAIQGANEQYFGPGTRLTVT.

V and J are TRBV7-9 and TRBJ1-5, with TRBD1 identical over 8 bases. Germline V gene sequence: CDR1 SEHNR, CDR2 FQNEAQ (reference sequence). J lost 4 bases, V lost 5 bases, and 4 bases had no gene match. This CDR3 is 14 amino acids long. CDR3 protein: CASSRGQVNQPQHF. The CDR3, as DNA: TGTGCCAGCAGCCGGGGACAGGTAAATCAGCCCCAGCATTTT.

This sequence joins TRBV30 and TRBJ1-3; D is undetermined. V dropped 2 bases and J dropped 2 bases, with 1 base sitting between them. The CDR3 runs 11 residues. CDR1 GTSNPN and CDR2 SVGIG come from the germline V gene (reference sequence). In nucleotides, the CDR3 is TGTGCCTGGAGTACTGGAAACACCATATATTTT. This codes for CAWSTGNTIYF.

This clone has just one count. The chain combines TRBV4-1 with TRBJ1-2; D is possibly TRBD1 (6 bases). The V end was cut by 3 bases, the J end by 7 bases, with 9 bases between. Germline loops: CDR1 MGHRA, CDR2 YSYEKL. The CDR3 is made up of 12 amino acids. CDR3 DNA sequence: TGCGCCAGCAGCCATCCGGGGGCTGGCTACACCTTC. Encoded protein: CASSHPGAGYTF.

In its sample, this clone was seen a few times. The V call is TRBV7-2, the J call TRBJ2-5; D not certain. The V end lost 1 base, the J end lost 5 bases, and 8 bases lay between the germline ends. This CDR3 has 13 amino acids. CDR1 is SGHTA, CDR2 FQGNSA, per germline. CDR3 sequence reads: CASSLEVAETQYF. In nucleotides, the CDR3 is TGTGCCAGCAGCTTAGAGGTCGCGGAGACCCAGTACTTC.